Listed here are 5 T cell receptor beta chains from one sample, sequenced in a study of T cell responses to AZD1222 COVID-19 vaccine. Generated by immunoSEQ multiplex PCR, the TCRdb table keeps only in-frame clones and is missing some. The sample has more than 85,000 clones, around 87% seen once. This material consisted of peripheral blood, taken on day 0 of AZD1222 vaccination. These receptors came from an adult in good health.

This chain uses TRBV28 with TRBJ1-2; possibly TRBD1 for D (5 bases). This CDR3 has 14 residues. Looked up from germline, CDR1 is MDHEN and CDR2 is SYDVKM. V dropped 6 bases and J dropped 1 base, with 12 bases sitting between them. CDR3 in DNA: TGTGCCAGCAGGCAGGACACCTTTAACTATGGCTACACCTTC. Protein sequence: CASRQDTFNYGYTF.

This clone has just a few counts. V and J are TRBV7-2 and TRBJ2-7; 7 bases are shared with TRBD1. This CDR3 region has 15 residues. Germline CDR1 SGHTA, CDR2 FQGNSA. The J segment lost 6 bases and the V segment lost 5 bases, leaving 13 bases of the junction unmatched. CDR3 nucleotides: TGTGCCAGCAGCCCGCGGACAGGCCTTTCGGGCGAGCAGTACTTC. Translation gives CASSPRTGLSGEQYF. Filled out from reference TRBV7-2 and TRBJ2-7, the complete variable domain reads GAGVSQSPSNKVTEKGKDVELRCDPISGHTALYWYRQSLGQGLEFLIYFQGNSAPDKSGLPSDRFSAERTGGSVSTLTIQRTQQEDSAVYLCASSPRTGLSGEQYFGPGTRLTVT.

Remarks on this clone: The junction and the germline gene differ at one end; a read error may be behind it. The chain carries TRBV6-2 or TRBV6-3 and TRBJ1-2; D may be TRBD1 (6 bases). This CDR3 has 13 residues. Germline values: CDR1 MNHEY, CDR2 SVGEGT. The CDR3 reads CASSTRQAHGHTF. In nucleotides, the CDR3 is TGTGCCAGCAGTACAAGACAGGCTCATGGCCACACCTTC.

The CDR3 DNA reads as TGTGCCAGCAGCCCTCCGGGACAGGTTTATGGCTACACCTTC. Translation gives CASSPPGQVYGYTF. The gene calls are TRBV7-9 and TRBJ1-2; TRBD1 matches 8 bases. Germline CDR1 SEHNR, CDR2 FQNEAQ (reference sequence). The CDR3 sequence is 14 residues long. J gave up 5 bases and V 5 bases, and 7 bases lay outside the gene matches.

The chain combines TRBV28 with TRBJ1-1, with 9 bases fitting TRBD1. Trimming removed 6 bases from V and 4 bases from J; junction bases left unmatched: 9. The CDR3 consists of 15 residues. The germline V gene encodes CDR1 MDHEN and CDR2 SYDVKM. The DNA for the CDR3 is TGTGCCAGCAGCTACAGGGGGCCGTGGGGCACTGAAGCTTTCTTT. Amino acids: CASSYRGPWGTEAFF.